The T cell receptor beta chain under discussion was sequenced for a study of T cell clusters in autoimmune cytopenias. Study-level points and caveats: TRB repertoire shifts in secondary cytopenia and chronic lymphocytic leukemia mostly reflected lymphoma, not autoimmunity.

As regards this clonotype: Its specificity is unknown.

This CDR3 is 16 amino acids long. CDR1 is MGHRA, CDR2 YSYEKL, per germline. TRB rearrangements were amplified by touch-down multiplex PCR with mixed TRB-A/B primers. TCRdb re-called the multiplex PCR reads; one entry per CDR3 protein, DNA not given. The table lists roughly 3,300 distinct CDR3 sequences. TRB was amplified from roughly 250 ng of peripheral blood genomic DNA per sample. The sample taken for sequencing was peripheral blood. This sequence was found in a human donor with an autoimmune cytopenia, with autoimmune hepatitis or in good health (not recorded which). The chain combines TRBV4-1 with TRBJ2-3; TCRdb's D call of TRBD1 is untestable without DNA. The CDR3 reads CASSRDSISSTDTQYF.